This TCR beta chain was found in a study of cytomegalovirus exposure and HLA in healthy donors. Overall study findings and caveats: Per published accounts, TCR beta sequences correctly predicted the HLA-A and HLA-B alleles of most subjects. It was reported in a later analysis that an Asian-associated ancestry cluster showed fewer N-insertions than the roughly 710-donor mean.

Primers included in the PCR were 60 Vbeta and 13 Jbeta primers. Repertoires were generated with immunoSEQ multiplex PCR, while TCRdb's copy carries only in-frame clones and drops some. The data contain about 170,000 clones, approximately 78% of them seen just once; the ten biggest clones take up about 0.8%. The CDR3 runs 14 residues. V lost 4 bases, J lost 0 bases, and 10 bases lay in between. Germline assignment: CDR1 SGHRS and CDR2 YFSETQ. Turning to this clone: Its antigen is not known.

This clonotype was obtained from a woman between 18 and 30 years old in good health and CMV-seronegative. Source material: PBMCs. The rearrangement uses TRBV5-1 and TRBJ1-1, with a tentative D call TRBD1 (5 bases). CDR3 sequence reads: CASSVGHLNTEAFF. CDR3 DNA sequence: TGCGCCAGCAGCGTTGGACACTTGAACACTGAAGCTTTCTTT. Supplemented by reference TRBV5-1 and TRBJ1-1, the full variable domain reads KAGVTQTPRYLIKTRGQQVTLSCSPISGHRSVSWYQQTPGQGLQFLFEYFSETQRNKGNFPGRFSGRQFSNSRSEMNVSTLELGDSALYLCASSVGHLNTEAFFGQGTRLTVV.